Detailed here is one T cell receptor beta chain. The sample is drawn from a study of blood T cell repertoires in COVID-19. Study background: COVID-19 samples collected from the United States, Italy and Spain covered acute and convalescent phases. PBMCs, B-cell-depleted T cells, or T cells were the source of the cDNA or gDNA that made up the material.

CDR1 LNHDA and CDR2 SQIVND come from the germline V gene (reference sequence). The CDR3 runs 16 residues. Trimming removed 2 bases from V and 3 bases from J; junction bases left unmatched: 7. Patients of the Seattle cohort, enrolled during active infection, were followed longitudinally. Data came from immunoSEQ multiplex PCR; TCRdb stores just in-frame clones and leaves some out. The sample lists around 190,000 clones, around nine tenths occurring once. Sequencing input: peripheral blood. The chain has TRBV19 and TRBJ2-3, with 8 bases aligning to TRBD1. This TCR was recovered from a middle-aged man with COVID-19, enrolled during active disease. DNA of the CDR3: TGTGCCAGTAGTATACCCCGACAGGGGTTAACAGATACGCAGTATTTT. It specifies CASSIPRQGLTDTQYF.